The source of this T cell receptor beta chain is a study of identical twins. Each CDR3 protein is one row after TCRdb ran MiXCR on the 5' RACE reads. The table has 700,000 or so distinct CDR3 sequences, around 8.6% seen once. Germline V lookup: CDR1 MDHEN, CDR2 SYDVKM. With 4 bases clipped from V and 4 bases from J, the junction kept 7 bases outside the gene matches. The CDR3 is 15 amino acids. These data were also filed under a second study, of yellow fever vaccine responses in identical twins.

This sequence originates from a woman aged 18-29 years in good health. Sequencing input: PBMCs. The chain carries TRBV28 and TRBJ2-7; 10 nucleotides align to TRBD2. CDR3 bases: TGTGCCAGCAGTTCGGTCGGTAGCGGGAGGTACGAGCAGTACTTC. Translated, it gives CASSSVGSGRYEQYF.